This T cell receptor (beta chain) stems from a study of T cell responses to AZD1222 COVID-19 vaccine. To note about this clone: Its antigen is still unknown.

Findings and limits, study-wide: The donor group comprised mostly white British people and more females; the analysis possibly underestimated clonal diversity. Repertoires were obtained solely post-peak T cell response. Spike-specific TCR breadth and depth went up after people got two AZD1222 doses. Only five to seven AZD1222 recipients were seropositive at baseline.

TCRdb's copy holds only in-frame clones and misses some; the assay was immunoSEQ multiplex PCR. The sample includes more than 85,000 clones, roughly 90% of them seen just once. The specimen comprised peripheral blood, sampled on day 0 of AZD1222 vaccination. The sequence was collected from an adult in good health.

This CDR3 is CASSEGDQGRIRNEQFF. The CDR3, as DNA: TGTGCCAGCAGTGAAGGGGATCAGGGAAGGATTCGCAATGAGCAGTTCTTC. This rearrangement joins TRBV6-1 to TRBJ2-1; TRBD1 might be the D (5 bases). Germline assignment: CDR1 MNHNS and CDR2 SASEGT. Trimming stripped 1 base from V and 6 bases from J, with 19 bases between. The length of the CDR3 is 17 residues.